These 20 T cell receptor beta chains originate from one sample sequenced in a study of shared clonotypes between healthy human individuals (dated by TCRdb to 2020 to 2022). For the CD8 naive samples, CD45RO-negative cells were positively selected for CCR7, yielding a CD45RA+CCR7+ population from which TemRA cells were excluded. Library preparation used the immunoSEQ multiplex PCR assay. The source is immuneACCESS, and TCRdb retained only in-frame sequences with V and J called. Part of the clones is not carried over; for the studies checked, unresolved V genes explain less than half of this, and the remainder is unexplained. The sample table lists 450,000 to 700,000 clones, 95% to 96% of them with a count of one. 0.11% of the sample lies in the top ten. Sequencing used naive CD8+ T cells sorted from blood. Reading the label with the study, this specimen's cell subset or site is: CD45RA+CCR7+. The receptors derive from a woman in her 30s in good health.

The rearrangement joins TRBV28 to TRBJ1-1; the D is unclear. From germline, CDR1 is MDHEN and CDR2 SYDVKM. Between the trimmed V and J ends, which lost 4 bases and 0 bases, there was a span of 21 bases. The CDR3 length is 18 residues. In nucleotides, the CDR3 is TGTGCCAGCAGTTCCATAACGCCCACGACGGCCATGAACACTGAAGCTTTCTTT. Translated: CASSSITPTTAMNTEAFF. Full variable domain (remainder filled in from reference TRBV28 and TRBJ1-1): DVKVTQSSRYLVKRTGEKVFLECVQDMDHENMFWYRQDPGLGLRLIYFSYDVKMKEKGDIPEGYSVSREKKERFSLILESASTNQTSMYLCASSSITPTTAMNTEAFFGQGTRLTVV.

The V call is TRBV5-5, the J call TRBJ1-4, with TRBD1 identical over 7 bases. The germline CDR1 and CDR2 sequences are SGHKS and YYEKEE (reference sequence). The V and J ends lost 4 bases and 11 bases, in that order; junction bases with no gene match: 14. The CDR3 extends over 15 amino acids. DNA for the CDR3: TGTGCCAGCAGCCTAAATGACAGGGAGAGGAGGAAACTGTTTTTT. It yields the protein CASSLNDRERRKLFF.

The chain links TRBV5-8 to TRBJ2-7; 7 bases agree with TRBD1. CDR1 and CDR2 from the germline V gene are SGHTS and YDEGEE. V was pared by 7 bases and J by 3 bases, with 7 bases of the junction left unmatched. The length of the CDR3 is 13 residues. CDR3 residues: CASRDSSSYEQYF. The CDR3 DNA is TGTGCCAGCCGGGACAGTTCAAGCTACGAGCAGTACTTC.

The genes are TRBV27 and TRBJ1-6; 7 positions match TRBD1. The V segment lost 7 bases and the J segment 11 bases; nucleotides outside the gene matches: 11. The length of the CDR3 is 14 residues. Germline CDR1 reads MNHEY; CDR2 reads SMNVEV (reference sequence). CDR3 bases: TGTGCCAGCACTCAACCGGGACAGATGACACCCCTCCACTTT. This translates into CASTQPGQMTPLHF.

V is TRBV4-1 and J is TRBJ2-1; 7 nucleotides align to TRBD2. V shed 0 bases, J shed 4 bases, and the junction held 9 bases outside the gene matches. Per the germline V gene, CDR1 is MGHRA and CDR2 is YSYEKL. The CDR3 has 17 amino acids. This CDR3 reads CASSQDLPAGNYNEQFF. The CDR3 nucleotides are TGCGCCAGCAGCCAAGATTTGCCAGCGGGGAATTACAATGAGCAGTTCTTC.

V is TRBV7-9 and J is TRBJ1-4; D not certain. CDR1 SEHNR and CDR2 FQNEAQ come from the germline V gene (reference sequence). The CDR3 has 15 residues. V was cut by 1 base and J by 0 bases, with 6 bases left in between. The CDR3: CASSLGVATNEKLFF. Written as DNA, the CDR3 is TGTGCCAGCAGCTTAGGGGTTGCAACTAATGAAAAACTGTTTTTT. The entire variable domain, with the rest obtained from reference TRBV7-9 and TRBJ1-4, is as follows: DTGVSQNPRHKITKRGQNVTFRCDPISEHNRLYWYRQTLGQGPEFLTYFQNEAQLEKSRLLSDRFSAERPKGSFSTLEIQRTEQGDSAMYLCASSLGVATNEKLFFGSGTQLSVL.

CDR3 DNA sequence: TGTGCCAGCAGCGTAGCCAGGAACTATGGCTACACCTTC. It codes for CASSVARNYGYTF. V usage is TRBV9 and J usage is TRBJ1-2; D gene ambiguous. From germline, CDR1 is SGDLS and CDR2 YYNGEE. The CDR3 extends over 13 amino acids. Trimming pared 0 bases from V and 2 bases from J, leaving 5 bases between.

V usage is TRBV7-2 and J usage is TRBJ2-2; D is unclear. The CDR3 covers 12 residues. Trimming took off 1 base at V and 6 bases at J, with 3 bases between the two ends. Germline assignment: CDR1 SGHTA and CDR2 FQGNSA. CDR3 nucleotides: TGTGCCAGCAGCTTAGGGTCCGGGGAGCTGTTTTTT. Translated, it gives CASSLGSGELFF.

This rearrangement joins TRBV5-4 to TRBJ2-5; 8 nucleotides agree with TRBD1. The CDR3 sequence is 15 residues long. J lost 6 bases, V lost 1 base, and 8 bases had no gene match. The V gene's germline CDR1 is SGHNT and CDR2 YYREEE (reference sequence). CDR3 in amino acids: CASSLQGAAAKTQYF. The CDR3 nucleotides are TGTGCCAGCAGCTTGCAGGGGGCAGCCGCGAAGACCCAGTACTTC.

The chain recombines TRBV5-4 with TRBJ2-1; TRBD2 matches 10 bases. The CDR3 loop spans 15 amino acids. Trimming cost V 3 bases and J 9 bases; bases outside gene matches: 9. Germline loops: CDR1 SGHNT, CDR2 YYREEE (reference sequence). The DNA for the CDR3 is TGTGCCAGCAGCTCTAGCGGGAGCCCTCCCGCTGAGCAGTTCTTC. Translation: CASSSSGSPPAEQFF.

The DNA of the CDR3 is TGTGCCTGGAGGGATTACAATGAGCAGTTCTTC. Amino acids: CAWRDYNEQFF. The genes are TRBV30 and TRBJ2-1; no firm D call. The germline V and J ends were trimmed by 3 bases and 4 bases, with 4 bases remaining between them. Germline V lookup: CDR1 GTSNPN, CDR2 SVGIG (reference sequence). The length of the CDR3 is 11 residues.

The CDR3 bases are TGTGCCAGCAGCTTGGCCCAGGCCCTCCAAGAGACCCAGTACTTC. This gives the protein CASSLAQALQETQYF. The rearrangement uses TRBV27 and TRBJ2-5; D remains unclear. Germline CDR1 reads MNHEY; CDR2 reads SMNVEV (reference sequence). Trimming shortened V by 6 bases and J by 1 base, and 15 bases separated the two germline ends. This CDR3 is built from 15 residues.

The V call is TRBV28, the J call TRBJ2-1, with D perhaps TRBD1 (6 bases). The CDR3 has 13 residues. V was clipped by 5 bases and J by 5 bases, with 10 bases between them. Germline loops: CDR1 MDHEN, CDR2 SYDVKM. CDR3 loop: CASSPGTHNEQFF. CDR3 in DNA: TGTGCCAGCAGTCCTGGGACACACAATGAGCAGTTCTTC.

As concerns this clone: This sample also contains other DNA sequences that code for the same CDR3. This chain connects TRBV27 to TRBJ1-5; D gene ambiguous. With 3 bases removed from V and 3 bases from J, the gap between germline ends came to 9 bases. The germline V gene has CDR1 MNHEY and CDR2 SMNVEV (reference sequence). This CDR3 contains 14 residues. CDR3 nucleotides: TGTGCCAGCAGTTTGCGTCAATACAATCAGCCCCAGCATTTT. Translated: CASSLRQYNQPQHF.

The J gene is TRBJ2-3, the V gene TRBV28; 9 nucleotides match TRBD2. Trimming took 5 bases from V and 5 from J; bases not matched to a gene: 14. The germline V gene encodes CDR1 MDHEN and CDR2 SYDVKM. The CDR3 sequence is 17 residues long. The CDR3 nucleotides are TGTGCCAGCAGTCCCCCGTGGGGTAGCGGGGGCCGAGATACGCAGTATTTT. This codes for CASSPPWGSGGRDTQYF.

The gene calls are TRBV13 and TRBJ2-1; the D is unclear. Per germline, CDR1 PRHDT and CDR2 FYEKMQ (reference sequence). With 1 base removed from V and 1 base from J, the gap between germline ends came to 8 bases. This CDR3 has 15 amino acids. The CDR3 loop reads CASSLEGWSYNEQFF. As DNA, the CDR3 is TGTGCCAGCAGCTTAGAAGGATGGTCCTACAATGAGCAGTTCTTC.

The CDR3 DNA reads as TGTGCCAGTTCACCGTTCGAGGCCGAGCAGTACTTC. Its protein is CASSPFEAEQYF. The rearrangement joins TRBV28 to TRBJ2-7; D is unresolved. Germline assignment: CDR1 MDHEN and CDR2 SYDVKM. V lost 9 bases and J lost 6, with 15 bases in between. This CDR3 spans 12 amino acids.

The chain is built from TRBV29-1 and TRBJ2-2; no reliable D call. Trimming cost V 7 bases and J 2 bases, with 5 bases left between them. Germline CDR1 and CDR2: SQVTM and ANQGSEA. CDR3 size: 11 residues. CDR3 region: CSAINTGELFF. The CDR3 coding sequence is TGCAGCGCCATCAACACCGGGGAGCTGTTTTTT.

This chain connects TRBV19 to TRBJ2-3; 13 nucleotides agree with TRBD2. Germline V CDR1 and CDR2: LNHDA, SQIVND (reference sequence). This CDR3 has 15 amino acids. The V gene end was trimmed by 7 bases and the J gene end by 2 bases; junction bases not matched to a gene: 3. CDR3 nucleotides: TGTGCCAGTACCGGACTAGCGGGAGCCACAGATACGCAGTATTTT. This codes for CASTGLAGATDTQYF.

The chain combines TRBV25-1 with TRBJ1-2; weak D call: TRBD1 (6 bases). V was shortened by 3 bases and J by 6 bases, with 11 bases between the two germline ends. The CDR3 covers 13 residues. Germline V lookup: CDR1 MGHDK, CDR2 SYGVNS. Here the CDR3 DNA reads TGTGCCAGCAGTGACTGGGACACGAATGGCTACACCTTC. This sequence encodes CASSDWDTNGYTF.